The rows below give T cell receptor beta chains drawn from one sample of a study of blood T cells in healthy people across ages. One entry per CDR3 protein results from TCRdb running MiXCR on the 5' RACE reads. This sample carries about 640,000 distinct CDR3 sequences, roughly three fifths of them seen once, and the ten largest clones take about two fifths. The sequenced sample was blood. These receptors all stem from a man between 60 and 70 years old in good health. CDR3s include the opening cysteine and the closing phenylalanine or tryptophan. D genes are given only for firm matches. For some rows the clone size is stated as once, few or many, or as a class when expanded; others skip it.

d_call clone_size j_call v_call cdr3_nt cdr3_aa
- few TRBJ1-4 TRBV28 TGTGCCAGCAGGGATGAAAAACTGTTTTTT CASRDEKLFF
- few TRBJ2-1 TRBV29-1 TGCAGCGTTGGGAGGGTCTACAATGAGCAGTTCTTC CSVGRVYNEQFF
TRBD1 - TRBJ1-6 TRBV4-2 TGTGCCAGCAGCCAAGGACAGGGGAAATCACCCCTCCACTTT CASSQGQGKSPLHF
- - TRBJ1-4 TRBV21-1 TGTGCCAGCAGCACCTCAGGGGGCGCATTGGAAAAACTGTTTTTT CASSTSGGALEKLFF
- few TRBJ2-5 TRBV15 TGTGCCACCAGCCGAGGTTATCAAGAGACCCAGTACTTC CATSRGYQETQYF
- - TRBJ2-5 TRBV5-1 TGCGCCAGCAGCTTGGTGGGCTCTTCGGAGACCCAGTACTTC CASSLVGSSETQYF
TRBD1 - TRBJ1-2 TRBV20-1 TGCAGTGCTGGACAGGGGGTCAGCTATGGCTACACCTTC CSAGQGVSYGYTF
TRBD1 - TRBJ1-6 TRBV20-1 TGCAGTGCTACAGGGGGAGATAATTCACCCCTCCACTTT CSATGGDNSPLHF
- - TRBJ1-1 TRBV5-1 TGCGCCAGCAGCTTGGAAGGGAGAGACACTGAAGCTTTCTTT CASSLEGRDTEAFF
- - TRBJ2-7 TRBV20-1 TGCAGTGCTAGAGATCAACAGCTCTCCTACGAGCAGTACTTC CSARDQQLSYEQYF
- - TRBJ2-1 TRBV5-1 TGCGCCAGCAGCTTGGCCCGGCGGAGGGGCGAGGGTTCTGAGCAGTTCTTC CASSLARRRGEGSEQFF
- few TRBJ1-1 TRBV6-2/TRBV6-3 TGTGCCAGCAGTTTCTCAAGAAACACTGAAGCTTTCTTT CASSFSRNTEAFF
- - TRBJ2-1 TRBV9 TGTGCCAGCAGCGTAACCCTTTCCGGCTATGAGCAGTTCTTC CASSVTLSGYEQFF
- once TRBJ2-2 TRBV7-9 TGTGCCAGCAGCGAGGAGCCGGCCGGCCCCGGGGAGCTGTTTTTT CASSEEPAGPGELFF
- - TRBJ1-2 TRBV12-3/TRBV12-4 TGTGCCAGCAGTTTAGGGCACAATGGCTACACCTTC CASSLGHNGYTF
- - TRBJ2-3 TRBV24-1 TGTGCCACCAGTGATTCAGGTCGCACAGATACGCAGTATTTT CATSDSGRTDTQYF
TRBD1 few TRBJ2-7 TRBV6-2/TRBV6-3 TGTGCCAGCAGTTACTCGAAACAGGGGAGAAGGGACGAGCAGTACTTC CASSYSKQGRRDEQYF
- few TRBJ2-1 TRBV4-2 TGTGCCAGCAGCCAAGAGGGGGGGGCCAGCTCCTACAATGAGCAGTTCTTC CASSQEGGASSYNEQFF
- - TRBJ2-1 TRBV5-1 TGCGCCAGCAGCTTGGATGGGCAAAACAATGAGCAGTTCTTC CASSLDGQNNEQFF
TRBD1 - TRBJ1-2 TRBV6-6 TGTGCCAGCAGGATGACACAGGGGGTCTATGGCTACACCTTC CASRMTQGVYGYTF
- - TRBJ1-2 TRBV6-5 TGTGCCAGCAGTTACTCGACAATGGGATATGGCTACACCTTC CASSYSTMGYGYTF
- - TRBJ2-5 TRBV12-3/TRBV12-4 TGTGCCAGCAGCCCCGGGGGGCGCTTCGGGACCCAGTACTTC CASSPGGRFGTQYF
TRBD2 - TRBJ2-1 TRBV6-6 TGTGCCAGCAGCCTTAGCGGGGCAGTTGGCAATGAGCAGTTCTTC CASSLSGAVGNEQFF
TRBD1 - TRBJ1-2 TRBV2 TGTGCCAGCAGTGAATGGGGACAGCGCTATGGCTACACCTTC CASSEWGQRYGYTF
TRBD2 - TRBJ2-2 TRBV20-1 TGCAGTGCTGGCCTCGCGGGAGGTGGAACCGGGGAGCTGTTTTTT CSAGLAGGGTGELFF
TRBD2 - TRBJ2-1 TRBV7-2 TGTGCCAGCAGCTTAGCCGCCGGGGGGGCCTATGAGCAGTTCTTC CASSLAAGGAYEQFF
- - TRBJ2-5 TRBV25-1 TGTGCCAGCAGTGAATTCGGTCAGGACAATGAGCAGTACTTC CASSEFGQDNEQYF
TRBD2 few TRBJ2-1 TRBV5-1 TGTGCCAGCAGTAGTAGCGGGAGCTACAATGAGCAGTTCTTC CASSSSGSYNEQFF
- - TRBJ2-5 TRBV3-1 TGTGCCAGCAGCCCCTTAGACCCGGGGCGAGGAGGTCCAGCCATGTACTTC CASSPLDPGRGGPAMYF
TRBD1 few TRBJ2-5 TRBV20-1 TGCAGTGCTAGAGAGACAGGGCAAGAGACCCAGTACTTC CSARETGQETQYF
- - TRBJ2-1 TRBV29-1 TGCAGCGTTGAAGGGGGGGACCTGACAGGAACCTACAATGAGCAGTTCTTC CSVEGGDLTGTYNEQFF
- - TRBJ2-6 TRBV12-2 TGTGCAAGTCGCTCCGGAGGAGGGTCTGGGGCCAACGTCCTGACTTTC CASRSGGGSGANVLTF
TRBD1 few TRBJ2-5 TRBV10-3 TGTGCCATCAGCCGAGGGGGCAGCGAAGAGACCCAGTACTTC CAISRGGSEETQYF
TRBD1 few TRBJ1-2 TRBV4-1 TGCGCCAGCAGCCAAGATCAGGGCTTGGCGGCCAGGGGGCATGGCTACACCTTC CASSQDQGLAARGHGYTF
- - TRBJ1-6 TRBV6-5 TGTGCCAGCACCCGTGGGGGTGAGGGTAATTCACCCCTCCACTTT CASTRGGEGNSPLHF
TRBD2 few TRBJ2-3 TRBV20-1 TGCAGTGCCGCTGGGACTAGCGGGGGGATGGCAGATACGCAGTATTTT CSAAGTSGGMADTQYF
TRBD1 few TRBJ2-6 TRBV7-9 TGTGCCAGCAGCTTTTCGGACAGGTACCGGGCCAACGTCCTGACTTTC CASSFSDRYRANVLTF
- many TRBJ2-2 TRBV7-9 TGTGCCAGCAGCTTTGGGGCCGTAGACACCGGGGAGCTGTTTTTT CASSFGAVDTGELFF
TRBD2 - TRBJ2-3 TRBV7-9 TGTGCCAGCACCTTAGGGACTAGCGGTAATACGCAGTATTTT CASTLGTSGNTQYF
TRBD1 - TRBJ2-1 TRBV29-1 TGCAGCGAAGGGACAGGGGGGGCCAATGAGCAGTTCTTC CSEGTGGANEQFF
TRBD2 - TRBJ2-3 TRBV6-6 TGTGCCAGCAGCCGACCCGGGACTAGCGGTAGCACAGATACGCAGTATTTT CASSRPGTSGSTDTQYF